These 25 T cell receptor beta chains came from one sample sequenced in a study of siplizumab effects on memory and regulatory T cells. Generated by immunoSEQ multiplex PCR, the TCRdb table keeps only in-frame clones and is missing some. The table shows about 69,000 clones, with around 90% occurring only once. The sample consisted of Tregs sorted from blood. The receptors were gathered from a human donor in good health.

A single count supports this clone. The rearrangement links TRBV9 to TRBJ2-3; D not certain. Trimming shortened V by 4 bases and J by 6 bases, and 12 bases separated the two germline ends. Germline V CDR1 and CDR2: SGDLS, YYNGEE. There are 13 residues in the CDR3. CDR3 amino acids: CASSPKGWDTQYF. DNA for the CDR3: TGTGCCAGCAGCCCAAAGGGATGGGATACGCAGTATTTT.

This clone appeared once. The chain uses TRBV6-4 and TRBJ2-3, with 8 bases aligning to TRBD1. Looked up from germline, CDR1 is MRHNA and CDR2 is SNTAGT. With V trimmed by 5 bases and J by 1 base, 2 bases remained unmatched. This CDR3 comprises 14 residues. In DNA, the CDR3 is TGTGCCAGCAGTATGACAGGGGGCACAGATACGCAGTATTTT. It codes for CASSMTGGTDTQYF.

V usage is TRBV10-1 and J usage is TRBJ2-3; 7 bases line up with TRBD2. Germline trimming cut 2 bases from V and 4 bases from J; bases unmatched to any gene: 12. The length of the CDR3 is 17 residues. CDR1 is WNHNN, CDR2 SYGVQD, per germline (reference sequence). The CDR3 is CASSEGFAGVRADTQYF. The CDR3 DNA reads TGCGCCAGCAGTGAGGGTTTTGCGGGAGTCCGGGCAGATACGCAGTATTTT.

This chain joins TRBV10-2 and TRBJ1-1; D may be TRBD1 (5 bases). Trimming took 11 bases from V and 1 from J, leaving 14 bases between them. The CDR3 consists of 13 residues. Germline values: CDR1 WSHSY, CDR2 SAAADI. CDR3 sequence reads: CAVGGGKNTEAFF. The CDR3 DNA follows: TGCGCCGTCGGCGGGGGAAAGAACACTGAAGCTTTCTTT.

In this sample, this clone turned up a few times. The V gene is TRBV6-1, the J gene TRBJ1-5, with D tentatively TRBD1 (5 bases). The V end was cut by 3 bases, the J end by 1 base, with 16 bases between. The germline CDR1 and CDR2 sequences are MNHNS and SASEGT. The length of the CDR3 is 17 residues. Here the CDR3 reads CASSDRLRGGSNQPQHF. CDR3 sequence (DNA): TGTGCCAGCAGTGACCGCCTTCGGGGCGGAAGCAATCAGCCCCAGCATTTT.

This chain connects TRBV7-2 to TRBJ2-2; 10 bases match TRBD2. This CDR3 region has 16 residues. Trimming removed 2 bases from V and 3 bases from J; junction bases left unmatched: 3. Germline lookup yields CDR1 SGHTA and CDR2 FQGNSA. This CDR3 is CASSLLAGADTGELFF. The CDR3, as DNA: TGTGCCAGCAGCTTACTAGCGGGAGCGGACACCGGGGAGCTGTTTTTT.

The chain joins TRBV7-9 to TRBJ2-1; maybe TRBD1 (7 bases). CDR1 is SEHNR and CDR2 is FQNEAQ in the germline V gene (reference sequence). This CDR3 has 11 residues. Trimming cost V 5 bases and J 12 bases, with 11 bases left between them. For the CDR3, the DNA is TGTGCCAGCAGCCCAGGGGGACTGCAGTTCTTC. The encoded protein is CASSPGGLQFF.

The chain recombines TRBV28 with TRBJ1-5; D uncertain. Trimming removed 8 bases at V and 0 bases at J, with 26 bases between. CDR1 and CDR2 from the germline V gene are MDHEN and SYDVKM. The CDR3 is 19 residues long. For the CDR3, the DNA is TGTGCCAGCTCAACTAGAAGAGGCGCGATGGACTATAGCAATCAGCCCCAGCATTTT. It is translated as CASSTRRGAMDYSNQPQHF.

This chain joins TRBV6-6 and TRBJ2-5; D is unclear. The length of the CDR3 is 16 residues. Germline V CDR1 and CDR2: MNHNY, SVGAGI (reference sequence). V was clipped by 5 bases and J by 3 bases, with 19 bases between them. Written as DNA, the CDR3 is TGTGCCAGCAGTAGTCTTGCGGTGCCCCGAAAAGAGACCCAGTACTTC. Translating it yields CASSSLAVPRKETQYF.

The chain joins TRBV28 to TRBJ1-4; D is ambiguous. There are 15 residues in the CDR3. Germline loops: CDR1 MDHEN, CDR2 SYDVKM. V lost 7 bases and J 2 bases, leaving 14 bases between the germline ends. The CDR3 DNA reads as TGTGCCAGCAACCCAGTCGGCGCGACTAATGAAAAACTGTTTTTT. As protein: CASNPVGATNEKLFF.

V and J are TRBV14 and TRBJ2-3; 12 bases match TRBD2. The CDR3 loop spans 17 amino acids. V lost 0 bases, J lost 7 bases, and 8 bases stayed unmatched. Germline V gene sequence: CDR1 SGHDN, CDR2 FVKESK. The CDR3 coding sequence is TGTGCCAGCAGCCAAGATCTAGCGGGAGGGCCCACGAATACGCAGTATTTT. Its translation: CASSQDLAGGPTNTQYF.

The chain employs TRBV5-1 and TRBJ2-5; D might be TRBD2 (6 bases). The CDR3 is 14 amino acids. Per germline, CDR1 SGHRS and CDR2 YFSETQ. V was cut by 3 bases and J by 9 bases, with 18 bases left in between. The CDR3 nucleotides are TGCGCCAGCAGCTCCCAGTCAGGAGGGGAAGCCCAGTACTTC. This translates into CASSSQSGGEAQYF.

The J gene is TRBJ1-1, the V gene TRBV10-2, with D hard to call. V was shortened by 8 bases and J by 4 bases, with 14 bases between the two germline ends. Looked up from germline, CDR1 is WSHSY and CDR2 is SAAADI. The CDR3 length is 13 residues. CDR3 DNA sequence: TGCGCCAGCTGTCGTGGAAGAGGCACTGAAGCTTTCTTT. This gives the protein CASCRGRGTEAFF.

The chain recombines TRBV6-6 with TRBJ2-5; D gene ambiguous. Trimming left V 2 bases short and J 2 bases short, with 9 bases between. There are 14 residues in the CDR3. Per the germline V gene, CDR1 is MNHNY and CDR2 is SVGAGI (reference sequence). CDR3 sequence: CASSYSTAQETQYF. For the CDR3, the DNA is TGTGCCAGCAGTTACAGCACAGCTCAAGAGACCCAGTACTTC.

In regard to this clone: One end of the junction is discordant with germline, which a read error may explain. The same CDR3 arises from other DNA sequences in this sample as well. This chain uses TRBV7-2 with TRBJ2-3, with a tentative D call TRBD2 (5 bases). Germline-derived CDR1 and CDR2 are SGHTA and FQGNSA. CDR3 length equals 12 residues. CDR3 loop: CASSLASDTQYF. The CDR3 DNA follows: TGTGCCAGCAGCCTAGCTTCAGATACGCAGTATTTT.

The CDR3 DNA reads TGTGCCAGCAGGAGGACAGGGATAGGGTACGAGCAGTACTTC. Translating gives CASRRTGIGYEQYF. The chain is built from TRBV6-6 and TRBJ2-7, with TRBD1 matching 8 bases. The CDR3 has 14 residues. J lost 4 bases, V lost 6 bases, and 8 bases had no gene match. The germline gives CDR1 MNHNY, CDR2 SVGAGI (reference sequence).

This clone appeared a single time. This rearrangement joins TRBV30 to TRBJ2-1, with D tentatively TRBD1 (7 bases). The ends were cut back, 4 bases at V and 4 bases at J, with 20 bases in the middle. CDR3 length: 16 residues. In germline, CDR1 is GTSNPN, CDR2 SVGIG (reference sequence). The CDR3 sequence is CAWTRRGAGVYNEQFF. DNA for the CDR3: TGTGCCTGGACCCGCAGGGGGGCAGGAGTATACAATGAGCAGTTCTTC.

The chain carries TRBV30 and TRBJ1-1; no firm D call. CDR1 and CDR2 from the germline V gene are GTSNPN and SVGIG (reference sequence). The CDR3 loop spans 14 amino acids. V dropped 2 bases and J dropped 1 base, with 11 bases sitting between them. This chain's CDR3 is CAWSPRTTNTEAFF. CDR3 DNA sequence: TGTGCCTGGAGTCCAAGGACCACGAACACTGAAGCTTTCTTT.

V usage is TRBV19 and J usage is TRBJ1-5; TRBD1 matches 7 bases. CDR3 size: 13 residues. V was pared by 5 bases and J by 7 bases, with 5 bases of the junction left unmatched. Germline V gene data show CDR1 as LNHDA and CDR2 as SQIVND (reference sequence). The DNA for the CDR3 is TGTGCCAGTAGTCATGACAGGGCGCAGCCCCAGCATTTT. Translated, it gives CASSHDRAQPQHF.

The chain uses TRBV5-1 and TRBJ2-6; 9 bases match TRBD1. CDR3 length: 17 amino acids. Germline CDR1 reads SGHRS; CDR2 reads YFSETQ. The V segment lost 0 bases and the J segment 4 bases; nucleotides outside the gene matches: 5. Here the CDR3 reads CASSLGTGVGGANVLTF. CDR3 DNA sequence: TGCGCCAGCAGCTTGGGGACAGGGGTCGGCGGGGCCAACGTCCTGACTTTC.

The gene calls are TRBV9 and TRBJ1-1; D unclear. Germline-derived CDR1 and CDR2 are SGDLS and YYNGEE. The CDR3 has 14 residues. V was cut by 3 bases and J by 1 base, with 10 bases left in between. CDR3 sequence: CASSAQGWNTEAFF. DNA of the CDR3: TGTGCCAGCAGCGCACAAGGCTGGAACACTGAAGCTTTCTTT. The entire variable domain, with the rest obtained from reference TRBV9 and TRBJ1-1, is as follows: DSGVTQTPKHLITATGQRVTLRCSPRSGDLSVYWYQQSLDQGLQFLIQYYNGEERAKGNILERFSAQQFPDLHSELNLSSLELGDSALYFCASSAQGWNTEAFFGQGTRLTVV.

V and J are TRBV27 and TRBJ2-1, with 7 bases lining up with TRBD2. The germline V gene encodes CDR1 MNHEY and CDR2 SMNVEV (reference sequence). The CDR3 runs to 16 residues. J gave up 9 bases and V 3 bases, and 14 bases lay outside the gene matches. The CDR3 nucleotides read TGTGCCAGCAGTTTGTTCTGGGCGGGAGACGGACCTGAGCAGTTCTTC. The encoded protein is CASSLFWAGDGPEQFF.

The chain carries TRBV27 and TRBJ1-5; 8 nucleotides line up with TRBD1. Trimming took 6 bases from V and 4 from J; bases not matched to a gene: 5. The length of the CDR3 is 14 residues. Germline lookup yields CDR1 MNHEY and CDR2 SMNVEV (reference sequence). As DNA, the CDR3 is TGTGCCAGCAGACGGACAGGGAGGAATCAGCCCCAGCATTTT. As protein: CASRRTGRNQPQHF.

This rearrangement joins TRBV15 to TRBJ2-7; 11 bases align to TRBD2. The germline V gene encodes CDR1 LNHNV and CDR2 YYDKDF (reference sequence). The CDR3 runs 15 residues. The V gene end was trimmed by 1 base and the J gene end by 2 bases; junction bases not matched to a gene: 1. The CDR3 sequence: CATSRATSGAYEQYF. CDR3 sequence (DNA): TGTGCCACCAGCAGAGCGACTAGCGGGGCCTACGAGCAGTACTTC.

This sequence joins TRBV29-1 and TRBJ2-1; no definite D call. Germline V gene lookup returns CDR1 SQVTM and CDR2 ANQGSEA. This CDR3 contains 11 residues. Trimming removed 7 bases from V and 11 bases from J, with 15 bases in between. CDR3 region: CSATSWQQQFF. CDR3 DNA: TGCAGCGCCACCTCGTGGCAGCAGCAGTTCTTC.